A selection of T cell receptor beta chains follows, all from one sample in a study of cytomegalovirus exposure and HLA in healthy donors. The repertoire was sequenced with immunoSEQ multiplex PCR; TCRdb's copy has only in-frame clones and lacks some. The sample lists around 180,000 clones; over 75% were seen once. Sequences were obtained from PBMCs. The source of these receptors is a woman aged 45-60 years in good health and CMV-seronegative. Each CDR3 is given with its conserved first and last residue. Clone size is stated in some rows and not others, as once, few, many or a class when expanded.

abundance,v_gene,CDR3aa
NA,TRBV9,CASSVGQANYRSEQFF
NA,TRBV14,CASSQHDSYGYTF
NA,TRBV28,CASSLRGGWGARGYTF
NA,TRBV7-2,CASSPLGQPGTQYF
NA,TRBV5-6,CASSLQGGSQYF
NA,TRBV28,CASSRLLREAFF
NA,TRBV19,CASSTQGAGSLQPQHF
NA,TRBV9,CASSVTSGIGPGEQYF
NA,TRBV9,CASSRGSGGDYEQYF
NA,TRBV5-1,CASSKQAFQETQYF
NA,TRBV29-1,CSATGQGRSGELFF
NA,TRBV20-1,CSARLDEQFF
NA,TRBV15,CATSRDMVSDYEQYF
NA,TRBV11-3,CASSQRTGSNTGELFF
NA,TRBV5-1,CASSLGLAENIQYF
NA,TRBV5-1,CASTPGQGPGYTF
NA,TRBV7-9,CASSLGGQINEKLFF
NA,TRBV28,CASNLSGGVPYEQYF
few,TRBV2,CASSVLGGPDTGELFF
few,TRBV10-3,CATHRDGNTIYF
NA,TRBV15,CATALGGANTGELFF
NA,TRBV2,CARGAGGTDTQYF
NA,TRBV6-5,CASSQTMNTEAFF
NA,TRBV27,CASSDWGAGNTIYF
NA,TRBV28,CASSFGQGAVYGYTF
NA,TRBV5-1,CASSAISGRADTQYF
NA,TRBV29-1,CSVPDSGNTIYF
NA,TRBV19,CASSMSSPAEQFF
NA,TRBV7-9,CASSLAGGVNEQFF
NA,TRBV28,CASRGRSYEQYF
NA,TRBV5-1,CASSTGGAGNTIYF
NA,TRBV4-3,CASSQAWAGSYEQYF
NA,TRBV10-1,CASSELAGVSEQYF
NA,TRBV7-3,CASSLIAGAGANVLTF
NA,TRBV7-9,CASSTPRQGGTEAFF
NA,TRBV7-9,CASSAPTFLYEQYF
NA,TRBV30,CAWSRQVGETQYF
NA,TRBV11-3,CASSSTGTGGSEQFF
NA,TRBV5-1,CASSLAIGWGYEQYF
NA,TRBV28,CASSFVGANTNYGYTF